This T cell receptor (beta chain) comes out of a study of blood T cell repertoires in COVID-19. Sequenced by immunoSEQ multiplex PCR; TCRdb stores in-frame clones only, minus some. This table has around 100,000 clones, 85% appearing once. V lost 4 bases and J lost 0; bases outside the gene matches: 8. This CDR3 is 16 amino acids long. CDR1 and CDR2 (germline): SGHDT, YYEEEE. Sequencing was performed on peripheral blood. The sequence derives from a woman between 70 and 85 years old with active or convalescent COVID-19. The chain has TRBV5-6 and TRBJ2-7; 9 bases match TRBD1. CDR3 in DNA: TGTGCCAGCAGCCACGGACAGGGGACGCTCTCCTACGAGCAGTACTTC. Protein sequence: CASSHGQGTLSYEQYF.